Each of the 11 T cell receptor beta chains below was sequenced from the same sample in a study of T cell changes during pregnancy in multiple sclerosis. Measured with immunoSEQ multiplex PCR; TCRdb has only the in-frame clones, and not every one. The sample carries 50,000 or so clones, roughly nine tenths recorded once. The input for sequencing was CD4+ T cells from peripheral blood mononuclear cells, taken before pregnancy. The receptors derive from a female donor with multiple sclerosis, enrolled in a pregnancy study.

The CDR3 sequence is CASSIGQGRYEQYF. The CDR3, as DNA: TGTGCCAGTAGTATCGGACAGGGTCGCTACGAGCAGTACTTC. The J gene is TRBJ2-7, the V gene TRBV19; TRBD1 matches at 8 bases. Looked up from germline, CDR1 is LNHDA and CDR2 is SQIVND (reference sequence). The CDR3 sequence is 14 residues long. V dropped 3 bases and J dropped 3; count of bases not matched to a gene: 4. Complete variable domain (other parts from reference TRBV19 and TRBJ2-7): DGGITQSPKYLFRKEGQNVTLSCEQNLNHDAMYWYRQDPGQGLRLIYYSQIVNDFQKGDIAEGYSVSREKKESFPLTVTSAQKNPTAFYLCASSIGQGRYEQYFGPGTRLTVT.

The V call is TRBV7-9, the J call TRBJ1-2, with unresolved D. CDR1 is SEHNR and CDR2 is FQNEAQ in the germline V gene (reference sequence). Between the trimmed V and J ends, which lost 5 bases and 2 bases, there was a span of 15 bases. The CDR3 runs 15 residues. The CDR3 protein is CASSLGSGGNYGYTF. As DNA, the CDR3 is TGTGCCAGCAGCCTGGGTTCAGGTGGGAACTATGGCTACACCTTC.

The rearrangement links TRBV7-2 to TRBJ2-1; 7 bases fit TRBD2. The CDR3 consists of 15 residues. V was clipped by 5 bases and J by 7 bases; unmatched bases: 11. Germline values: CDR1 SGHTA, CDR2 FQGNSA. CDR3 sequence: CASSLLGGVGNEQFF. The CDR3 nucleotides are TGTGCCAGCAGCCTATTGGGGGGGGTGGGGAATGAGCAGTTCTTC.

The CDR3: CASSVVPETSTQYF. The CDR3 DNA reads TGTGCCAGCAGCGTAGTTCCAGAGACTTCGACGCAGTATTTT. The chain joins TRBV9 to TRBJ2-3; the D is unclear. The V end lost 0 bases, the J end lost 9 bases, and 14 bases lay between the germline ends. The CDR3 runs to 14 residues. CDR1 and CDR2 from the germline V gene are SGDLS and YYNGEE.

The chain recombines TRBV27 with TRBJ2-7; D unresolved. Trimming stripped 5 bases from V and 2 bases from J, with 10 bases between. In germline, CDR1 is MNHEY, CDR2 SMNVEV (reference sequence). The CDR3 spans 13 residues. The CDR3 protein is CASSRAITYEQYF. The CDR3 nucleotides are TGTGCCAGCAGTCGAGCTATAACCTACGAGCAGTACTTC.

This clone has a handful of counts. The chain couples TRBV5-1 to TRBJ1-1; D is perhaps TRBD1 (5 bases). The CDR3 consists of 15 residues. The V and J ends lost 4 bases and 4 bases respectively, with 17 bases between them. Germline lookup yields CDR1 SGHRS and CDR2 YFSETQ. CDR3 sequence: CASSGLKGYSTEAFF. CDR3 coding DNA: TGCGCCAGCAGCGGGCTGAAGGGGTACTCCACTGAAGCTTTCTTT.

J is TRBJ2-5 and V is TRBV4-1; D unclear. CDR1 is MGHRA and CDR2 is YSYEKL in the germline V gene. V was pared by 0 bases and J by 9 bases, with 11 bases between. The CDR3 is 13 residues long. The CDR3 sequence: CASSQDSVLAQYF. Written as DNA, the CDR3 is TGCGCCAGCAGCCAAGACTCGGTCCTTGCCCAGTACTTC.

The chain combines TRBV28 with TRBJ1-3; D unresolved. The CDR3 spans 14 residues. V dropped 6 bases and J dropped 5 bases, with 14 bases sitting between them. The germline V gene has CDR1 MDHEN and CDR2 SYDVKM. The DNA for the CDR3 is TGTGCCAGCAGCAAGAGCGGACTTAGAAACACCATATATTTT. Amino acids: CASSKSGLRNTIYF.

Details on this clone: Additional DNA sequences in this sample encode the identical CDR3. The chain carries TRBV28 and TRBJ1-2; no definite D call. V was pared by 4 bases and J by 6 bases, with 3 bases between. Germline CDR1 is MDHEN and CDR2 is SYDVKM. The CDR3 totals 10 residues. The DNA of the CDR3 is TGTGCCAGCAGTTCAAATGGCTACACCTTC. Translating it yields CASSSNGYTF.

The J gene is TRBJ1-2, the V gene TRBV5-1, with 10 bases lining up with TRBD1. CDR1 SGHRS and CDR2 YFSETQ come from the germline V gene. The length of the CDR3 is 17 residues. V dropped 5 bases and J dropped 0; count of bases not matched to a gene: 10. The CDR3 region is CASSYRTGGTANYGYTF. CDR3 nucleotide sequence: TGCGCCAGCAGTTATAGGACAGGGGGAACTGCTAACTATGGCTACACCTTC.

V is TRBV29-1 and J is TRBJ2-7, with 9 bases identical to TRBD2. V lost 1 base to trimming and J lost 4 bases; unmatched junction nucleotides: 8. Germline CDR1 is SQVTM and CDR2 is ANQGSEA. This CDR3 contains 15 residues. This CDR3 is CSVEVASGAPYEQYF. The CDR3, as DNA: TGCAGCGTTGAAGTTGCTAGCGGGGCTCCATACGAGCAGTACTTC.